This T cell receptor beta chain came from a study of molecular identifiers for immune sequencing clone quantification. Background on the study: Split five ways in replicates, RNA from around 20,000 or 99,000 naive CD8 cells had four portions sequenced. Study-level results: Spiked TCR RNA from one Jurkat cell reportedly showed up when mixed among around 1 million naive cells.

Preparation methods for the bulk TCR libraries were those previously described, with listed TCR primers. TCRdb re-derived calls from the PCR reads in MiXCR, one entry per CDR3 protein. The sample carries about 100,000 distinct CDR3 sequences, about 35% recorded once. This clonotype has more than one count but fewer than ten. What it binds is not known. Sorted inputs of 20,000 to 1,000,000 cells, with 10%, 30% or 50% RNA, yielded naive CD8 libraries. This CDR3 comprises 17 residues. Germline-derived CDR1 and CDR2 are SNHLY and FYNNEI. V shed 4 bases and J shed 3 bases, with 18 bases lying between them. The sequencing input was naive CD8+ T cells from blood, with Jurkat cell RNA spiked in. Subset specified: FACS-sorted CD8+CD4-CCR7+CD45RA+ naive T cells. The rearrangement joins TRBV2 to TRBJ2-2; D possibly matches TRBD1 or TRBD2 (5 bases each). The receptor comes from a human donor in good health. Some libraries in this study had Jurkat cell RNA spiked in. The CDR3 sequence is CASSGFLERGDTGELFF. CDR3 nucleotide sequence: TGTGCCAGCAGTGGATTTTTAGAGAGGGGAGACACCGGGGAGCTGTTTTTT.